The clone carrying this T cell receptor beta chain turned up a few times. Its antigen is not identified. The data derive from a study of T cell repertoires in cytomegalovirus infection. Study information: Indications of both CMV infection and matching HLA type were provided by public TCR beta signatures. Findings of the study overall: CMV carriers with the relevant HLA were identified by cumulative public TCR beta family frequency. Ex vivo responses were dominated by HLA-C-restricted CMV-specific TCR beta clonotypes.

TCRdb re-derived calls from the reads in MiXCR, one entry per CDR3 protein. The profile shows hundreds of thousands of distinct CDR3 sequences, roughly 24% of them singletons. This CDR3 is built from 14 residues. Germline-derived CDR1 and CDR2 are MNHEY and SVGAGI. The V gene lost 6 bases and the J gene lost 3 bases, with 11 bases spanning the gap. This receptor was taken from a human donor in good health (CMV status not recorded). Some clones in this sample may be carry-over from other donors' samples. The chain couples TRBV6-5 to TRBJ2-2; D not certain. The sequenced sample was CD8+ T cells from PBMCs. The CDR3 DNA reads TGTGCCAGCAGCTTGGTGGAATACACCGGGGAGCTGTTTTTT. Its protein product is CASSLVEYTGELFF.